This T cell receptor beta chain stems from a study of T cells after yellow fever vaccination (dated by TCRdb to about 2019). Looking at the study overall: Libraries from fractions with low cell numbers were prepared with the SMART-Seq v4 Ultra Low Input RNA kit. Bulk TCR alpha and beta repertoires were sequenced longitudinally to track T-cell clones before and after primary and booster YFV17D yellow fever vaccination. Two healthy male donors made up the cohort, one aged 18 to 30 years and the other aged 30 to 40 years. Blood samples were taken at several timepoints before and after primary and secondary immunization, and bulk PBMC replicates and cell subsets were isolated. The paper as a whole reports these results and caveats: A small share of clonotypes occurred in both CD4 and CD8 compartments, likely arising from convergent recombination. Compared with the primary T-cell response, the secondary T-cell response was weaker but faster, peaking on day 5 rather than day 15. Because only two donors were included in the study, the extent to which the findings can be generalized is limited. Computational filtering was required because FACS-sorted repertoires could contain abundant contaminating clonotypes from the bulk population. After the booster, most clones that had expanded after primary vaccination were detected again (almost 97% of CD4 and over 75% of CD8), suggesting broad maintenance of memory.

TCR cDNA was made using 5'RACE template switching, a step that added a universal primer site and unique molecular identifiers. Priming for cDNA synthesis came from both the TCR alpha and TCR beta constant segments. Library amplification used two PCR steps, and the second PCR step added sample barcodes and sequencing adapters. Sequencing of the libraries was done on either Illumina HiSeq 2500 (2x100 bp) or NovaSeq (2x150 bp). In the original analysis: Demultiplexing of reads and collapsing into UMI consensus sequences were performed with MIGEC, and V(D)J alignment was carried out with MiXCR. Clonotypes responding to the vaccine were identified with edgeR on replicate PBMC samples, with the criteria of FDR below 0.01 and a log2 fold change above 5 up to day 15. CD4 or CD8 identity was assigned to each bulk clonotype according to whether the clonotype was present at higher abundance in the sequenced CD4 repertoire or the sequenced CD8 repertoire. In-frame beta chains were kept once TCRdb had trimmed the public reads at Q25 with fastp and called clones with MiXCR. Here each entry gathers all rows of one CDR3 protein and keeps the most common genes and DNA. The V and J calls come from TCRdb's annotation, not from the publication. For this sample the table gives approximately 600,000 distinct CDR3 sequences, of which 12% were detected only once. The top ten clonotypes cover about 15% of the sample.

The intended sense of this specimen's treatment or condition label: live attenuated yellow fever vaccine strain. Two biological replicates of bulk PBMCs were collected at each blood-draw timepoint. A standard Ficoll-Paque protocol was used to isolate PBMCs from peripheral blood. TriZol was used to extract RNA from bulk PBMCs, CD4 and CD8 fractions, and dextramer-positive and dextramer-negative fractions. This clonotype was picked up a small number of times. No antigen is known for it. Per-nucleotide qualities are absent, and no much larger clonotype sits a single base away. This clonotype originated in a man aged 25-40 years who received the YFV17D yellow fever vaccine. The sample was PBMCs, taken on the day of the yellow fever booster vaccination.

The CDR3 region reads CASSQEGQGIRGGEQYF. Read as DNA, the sequence is TGCGCCAGCAGCCAAGAAGGGCAGGGGATTCGTGGGGGGGAGCAGTACTTC. The rearranged segments are TRBV4-3 and TRBJ2-7; the D match is possibly TRBD1 or TRBD2, with 6 bases aligned in each. According to the germline V gene, CDR1 reads LGHNA and CDR2 reads YSLEER. Its CDR3 holds 17 amino acids, cysteine through phenylalanine. Only CDR3 DNA remains: 51 bases, in frame from the first base. V drops 0 bases and J drops 7 bases, leaving 22 bases in between.